Below are 15 T cell receptor beta chains sequenced from a single sample in a study of metastatic and nonmetastatic thyroid tumors. Thyroid surgery was preceded by no treatment in any patient. TCRdb recomputed clones from the PCR reads via MiXCR. Of 85,000 to 95,000 clones listed, around 14% are singletons. Input material: blood. These TCRs come from a female donor with papillary thyroid cancer or a benign thyroid nodule (not recorded which). Some clones in this sample may be carry-over from other donors' samples.

Notes on this clone: A much larger clone differs by one base, so this may be a read error. Other DNA sequences within the sample encode an identical CDR3. This rearrangement joins TRBV9 to TRBJ1-4; 9 nucleotides agree with TRBD1. Germline V gene data show CDR1 as SGDLS and CDR2 as YYNGEE. The CDR3 covers 17 residues. V lost 0 bases and J lost 4; bases outside the gene matches: 7. CDR3 coding DNA: TGTGCCAGCAGCGTAGGTGGGACAGGGAGGGATAATGAAAAACTGTTTTTT. It encodes CASSVGGTGRDNEKLFF.

The chain combines TRBV6-2 or TRBV6-3 with TRBJ2-7; TRBD2 matches 8 bases. Trimming cost V 0 bases and J 3 bases; bases outside gene matches: 13. Per germline, CDR1 MNHEY and CDR2 SVGEGT. The CDR3 contains 18 residues. The CDR3 spells CASSYSSRRAGDVYEQYV. DNA for the CDR3: TGTGCCAGCAGTTACTCGAGTAGGAGAGCGGGAGATGTCTACGAGCAGTACGTC.

On this clone: A read error is possible here, since a much larger clone lies one base away. The J gene is TRBJ2-7, the V gene TRBV29-1; maybe TRBD1 (6 bases). From germline, CDR1 is SQVTM and CDR2 ANQGSEA. This CDR3 has 13 residues. The DNA for the CDR3 is TGCATTGCAGAGGACAGCGACTCCTACGAGCAGTACTTC. Translated: CIAEDSDSYEQYF.

This clone occurred many times. The J gene is TRBJ1-6, the V gene TRBV28; tentatively, D is TRBD1 (5 bases). The V end lost 6 bases, the J end lost 10 bases, and 19 bases lay between the germline ends. This CDR3 has 15 amino acids. Germline lookup yields CDR1 MDHEN and CDR2 SYDVKM. The CDR3: CASSPGQRWGSPLHF. CDR3 coding DNA: TGTGCCAGCAGCCCAGGGCAAAGGTGGGGGTCACCCCTCCACTTT.

This clone has ten or more counts. The chain carries TRBV4-2 and TRBJ1-4, with 9 bases aligning to TRBD1. CDR3 length: 16 amino acids. J lost 11 bases, V lost 0 bases, and 10 bases had no gene match. The germline gives CDR1 LGHNA, CDR2 YNFKEQ. The CDR3 region has the DNA TGTGCCAGCAGCCAAGAACTAAGGGACAGGGAGGGGAAACTGTTTTTT. This gives the protein CASSQELRDREGKLFF.

With regard to this clone: A read error is possible here, since a much larger clone lies one base away. The V call is TRBV7-6, the J call TRBJ1-6, with unresolved D. CDR3 size: 15 residues. Germline values: CDR1 SGHVS, CDR2 FNYEAQ. CDR3 in amino acids: CASSLTPPGNSPIHF. CDR3 DNA sequence: TGTGCCAGCAGCTTGACACCCCCGGGGAATTCACCCATCCACTTT.

This clone occurred many times. This sequence joins TRBV6-1 and TRBJ2-3; TRBD2 agrees at 11 bases. The CDR3 runs 13 residues. CDR1 and CDR2 from the germline V gene are MNHNS and SASEGT. Germline trimming cut 8 bases from V and 4 bases from J; bases unmatched to any gene: 2. CDR3 loop: CASSGLAADTQYF. The CDR3 DNA follows: TGTGCCAGCTCGGGACTAGCGGCAGATACGCAGTATTTT.

Of note for this clone: A much larger clone lies a single base off, so this may be a read error. V is TRBV2 and J is TRBJ1-1, with D hard to call. The CDR3 runs to 16 residues. The germline gives CDR1 SNHLY, CDR2 FYNNEI. The CDR3 sequence is CASSVRGNGGNTEALF. The DNA of the CDR3 is TGTGCCAGCAGTGTAAGAGGAAACGGAGGGAACACTGAAGCTCTCTTT.

Many counts were recorded for this clone. The chain uses TRBV13 and TRBJ1-1, with 9 bases matching TRBD1. CDR1 PRHDT and CDR2 FYEKMQ come from the germline V gene (reference sequence). J gave up 5 bases and V 4 bases, and 5 bases lay outside the gene matches. The CDR3 runs to 14 residues. CDR3 sequence (DNA): TGTGCCAGCAGCTGGACAGGGGAGGGGACTGAAGCTTTCTTT. It is translated as CASSWTGEGTEAFF.

A word on this clone: With a much larger clone just one base away, this may be a read error. CDR3 coding DNA: TGTGCCAGTAGTATACAGGGGGCCCTCACTGAAGCTTTCTTT. Translation: CASSIQGALTEAFF. The chain is built from TRBV19 and TRBJ1-1; TRBD1 matches at 8 bases. The CDR3 length is 14 residues. After removal of 2 bases from V and 4 bases from J, the junction contained 3 bases not matched to a gene. The germline V gene has CDR1 LNHDA and CDR2 SQIVND (reference sequence).

This clone has a handful of counts. The V gene is TRBV6-1, the J gene TRBJ1-2; the D is unclear. V lost 7 bases to trimming and J lost 4 bases, with 22 bases between them. Germline-derived CDR1 and CDR2 are MNHNS and SASEGT. The CDR3 spans 16 residues. CDR3 amino acids: CASIPPGRRPSYGYTF. CDR3 in DNA: TGTGCCAGCATTCCCCCAGGCCGAAGGCCCTCCTATGGCTACACCTTC.

Concerning this clone itself: Since a much larger clone is just one base distant, this may be a read error. The V gene is TRBV5-5, the J gene TRBJ1-2; 9 bases agree with TRBD1. In germline, CDR1 is SGHKS, CDR2 YYEKEE (reference sequence). The CDR3 covers 14 residues. With V trimmed by 2 bases and J by 6 bases, 5 bases remained unmatched. The CDR3 here is CASSLYDRGNGYTF. The CDR3 bases are TGTGCCAGCAGCTTATACGACAGGGGGAATGGCTACACCTTC.

At least ten counts were recorded for this clone. This chain links TRBV6-2 or TRBV6-3 with TRBJ2-7; D not certain. Looked up from germline, CDR1 is MNHEY and CDR2 is SVGEGT. This CDR3 has 12 residues. The V end lost 2 bases, the J end lost 3 bases, and 5 bases lay between the germline ends. CDR3 in amino acids: CASSYRNYEQYF. DNA for the CDR3: TGTGCCAGCAGTTACCGGAACTACGAGCAGTACTTC.

This clone is medium-sized (0.01 to 0.1%) in the sample. This same CDR3 is encoded by further DNA sequences in the sample. This chain uses TRBV12-3 or TRBV12-4 with TRBJ1-5; D gene uncertain. Between the trimmed V and J ends, which lost 1 base and 6 bases, there was a span of 1 base. The CDR3 has 11 amino acids. As DNA, the CDR3 is TGTGCCAGCAGTTTAGGTCAGCCCCAGCATTTT. As protein: CASSLGQPQHF.

The chain recombines TRBV7-2 with TRBJ2-3, with unresolved D. CDR1 is SGHTA, CDR2 FQGNSA, per germline. Trimming stripped 5 bases from V and 4 bases from J, with 10 bases between. This CDR3 is 13 amino acids long. The CDR3 bases are TGTGCCAGCAGCGCGCACCCGGCAGATACGCAGTATTTT. Its translation is CASSAHPADTQYF.